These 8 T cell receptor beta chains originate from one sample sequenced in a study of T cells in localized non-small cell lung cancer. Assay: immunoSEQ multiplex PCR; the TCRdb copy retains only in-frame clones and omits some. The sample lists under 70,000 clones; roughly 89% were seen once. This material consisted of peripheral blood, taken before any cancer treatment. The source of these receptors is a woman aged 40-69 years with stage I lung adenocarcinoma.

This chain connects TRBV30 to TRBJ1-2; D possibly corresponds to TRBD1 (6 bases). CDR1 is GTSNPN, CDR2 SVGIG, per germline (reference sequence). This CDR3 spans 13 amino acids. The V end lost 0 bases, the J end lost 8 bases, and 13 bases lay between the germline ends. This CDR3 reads CAWSVLQGGGYTF. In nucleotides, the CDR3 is TGTGCCTGGAGTGTACTACAGGGAGGAGGCTACACCTTC.

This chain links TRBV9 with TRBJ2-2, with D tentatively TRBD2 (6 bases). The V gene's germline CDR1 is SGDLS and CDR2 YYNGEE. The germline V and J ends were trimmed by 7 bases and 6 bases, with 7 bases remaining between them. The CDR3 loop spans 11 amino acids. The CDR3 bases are TGTGCCAGCCGCGGGGCCGGGGAGCTGTTTTTT. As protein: CASRGAGELFF.

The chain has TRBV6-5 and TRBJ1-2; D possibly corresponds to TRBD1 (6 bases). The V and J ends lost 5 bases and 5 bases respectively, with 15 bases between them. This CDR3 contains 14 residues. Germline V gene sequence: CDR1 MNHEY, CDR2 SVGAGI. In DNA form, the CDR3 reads TGTGCCAGCAGTAAACGACAGGAGAATTATGGCTACACCTTC. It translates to CASSKRQENYGYTF.

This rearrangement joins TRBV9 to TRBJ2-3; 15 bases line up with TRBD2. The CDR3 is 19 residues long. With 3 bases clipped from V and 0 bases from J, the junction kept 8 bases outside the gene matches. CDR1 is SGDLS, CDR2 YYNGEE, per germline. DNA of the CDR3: TGTGCCAGCAGCGCCGGACTAGCGGGGGGGCTCTCTAGCACAGATACGCAGTATTTT. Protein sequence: CASSAGLAGGLSSTDTQYF.

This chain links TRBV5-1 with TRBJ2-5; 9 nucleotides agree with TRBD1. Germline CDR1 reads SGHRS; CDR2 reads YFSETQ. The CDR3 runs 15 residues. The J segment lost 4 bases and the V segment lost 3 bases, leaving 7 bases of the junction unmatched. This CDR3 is CASSSPLTGGETQYF. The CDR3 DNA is TGCGCCAGCAGCTCCCCCTTGACAGGGGGAGAGACCCAGTACTTC.

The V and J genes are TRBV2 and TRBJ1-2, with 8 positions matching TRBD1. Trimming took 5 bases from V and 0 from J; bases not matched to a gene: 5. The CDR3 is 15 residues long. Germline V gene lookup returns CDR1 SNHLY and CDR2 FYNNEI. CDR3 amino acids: CASSYEDRANYGYTF. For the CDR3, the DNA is TGTGCCAGCAGTTACGAGGACAGGGCTAACTATGGCTACACCTTC. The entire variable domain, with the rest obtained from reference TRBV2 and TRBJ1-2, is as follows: EPEVTQTPSHQVTQMGQEVILRCVPISNHLYFYWYRQILGQKVEFLVSFYNNEISEKSEIFDDQFSVERPDGSNFTLKIRSTKLEDSAMYFCASSYEDRANYGYTFGSGTRLTVV.

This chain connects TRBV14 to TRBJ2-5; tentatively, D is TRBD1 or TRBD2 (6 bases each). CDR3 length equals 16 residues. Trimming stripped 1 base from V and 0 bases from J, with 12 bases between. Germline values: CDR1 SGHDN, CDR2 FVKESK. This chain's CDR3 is CASSQGVGGYQETQYF. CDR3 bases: TGTGCCAGCAGCCAAGGTGTAGGGGGGTACCAAGAGACCCAGTACTTC.

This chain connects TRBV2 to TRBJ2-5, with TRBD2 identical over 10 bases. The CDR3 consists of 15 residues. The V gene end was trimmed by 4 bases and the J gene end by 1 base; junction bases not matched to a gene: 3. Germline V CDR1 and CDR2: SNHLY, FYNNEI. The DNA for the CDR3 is TGTGCCAGCAGTGCAAGACTAGCGGGCCAAGAGACCCAGTACTTC. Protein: CASSARLAGQETQYF.